Below, 27 T cell receptor beta chains from the same sample are listed, as sequenced in a study of response to subunit inactivated influenza vaccine. TCRdb ran MiXCR on the RT-PCR reads and lists one entry per CDR3 protein. The repertoire includes more than 600,000 distinct CDR3 sequences, under 20% of them detected once, and approximately 10% sits in the top ten. Sequenced here: PBMCs from blood, sampled more than 4 days after vaccination. The source is a man aged 45-60 years who received an inactivated influenza vaccine.

The sample holds a few counts of this clonotype. The J gene is TRBJ2-7, the V gene TRBV20-1, with D perhaps TRBD1 (5 bases). CDR1 and CDR2 (germline): DFQATT, SNEGSKA (reference sequence). V lost 0 bases, J lost 2 bases, and 5 bases lay in between. The CDR3 covers 12 residues. The CDR3 sequence: CSARETAYEQYF. CDR3 bases: TGCAGTGCTAGAGAGACAGCCTACGAGCAGTACTTC.

This clonotype has a handful of counts. CDR3 bases: TGCGCCAGCAGCTTGGACCAGGGGTGGGCAGATACGCAGTATTTT. This sequence encodes CASSLDQGWADTQYF. The chain employs TRBV5-1 and TRBJ2-3; maybe TRBD1 (6 bases). Per the germline V gene, CDR1 is SGHRS and CDR2 is YFSETQ. This CDR3 has 15 amino acids. The V gene lost 0 bases and the J gene lost 4 bases, with 12 bases spanning the gap.

The rearrangement uses TRBV3-1 and TRBJ2-5, with D unclear. Trimming stripped 1 base from V and 1 base from J, with 13 bases between. This CDR3 spans 16 amino acids. Germline V lookup: CDR1 LGHDT, CDR2 YNNKEL (reference sequence). CDR3 protein: CASSQGPDGSQETQYF. The CDR3 coding sequence is TGTGCCAGCAGCCAAGGCCCGGACGGCTCCCAAGAGACCCAGTACTTC.

The chain employs TRBV3-1 and TRBJ1-5, with TRBD1 matching over 9 bases. Germline V lookup: CDR1 LGHDT, CDR2 YNNKEL (reference sequence). This CDR3 is built from 16 residues. V gave up 1 base and J gave up 5 bases; unmatched junction bases: 6. CDR3 sequence: CASSQAARQGDQPQHF. For the CDR3, the DNA is TGTGCCAGCAGCCAAGCAGCTAGACAGGGGGATCAGCCCCAGCATTTT.

This clonotype was seen more than once but under ten times. The rearrangement joins TRBV20-1 to TRBJ2-7, with D possibly being TRBD1 (6 bases). Between the trimmed V and J ends, which lost 5 bases and 5 bases, there was a span of 13 bases. This CDR3 region has 12 residues. Germline V CDR1 and CDR2: DFQATT, SNEGSKA (reference sequence). CDR3 residues: CSALRGSHEQYF. Here the CDR3 DNA reads TGCAGTGCTCTCAGGGGTTCCCACGAGCAGTACTTC.

The rearrangement links TRBV28 to TRBJ2-5, with no clear D. The V end was cut by 3 bases, the J end by 4 bases, with 12 bases between. This CDR3 has 14 residues. CDR1 is MDHEN, CDR2 SYDVKM, per germline. This chain's CDR3 is CASSFSWALETQYF. DNA for the CDR3: TGTGCCAGCAGTTTTTCTTGGGCTTTAGAGACCCAGTACTTC.

CDR3 coding DNA: TGTGCCAGCAGCGGTTTCGCGGGACTGAGCACAGATACGCAGTATTTT. Amino acids: CASSGFAGLSTDTQYF. The chain recombines TRBV14 with TRBJ2-3, with D perhaps TRBD2 (6 bases). Trimming removed 5 bases from V and 0 bases from J, with 15 bases in between. The CDR3 has 16 amino acids. The V gene's germline CDR1 is SGHDN and CDR2 FVKESK.

The chain employs TRBV9 and TRBJ2-2; possibly TRBD2 for D (6 bases). The CDR3 covers 15 residues. V was clipped by 3 bases and J by 2 bases, with 11 bases between them. Germline CDR1 is SGDLS and CDR2 is YYNGEE. The CDR3 loop reads CASSAGTLNTGELFF. CDR3 nucleotide sequence: TGTGCCAGCAGCGCCGGGACTCTCAACACCGGGGAGCTGTTTTTT.

This clonotype turned up a few times. The chain joins TRBV4-2 to TRBJ2-1; 10 bases line up with TRBD2. Germline V gene data show CDR1 as LGHNA and CDR2 as YNFKEQ. J gave up 4 bases and V 3 bases, and 6 bases lay outside the gene matches. This CDR3 contains 16 residues. In DNA, the CDR3 is TGTGCCAGCAGCCATACCGAGCGGGGGGGATACAATGAGCAGTTCTTC. As protein: CASSHTERGGYNEQFF.

This chain connects TRBV20-1 to TRBJ2-1; the D call may be TRBD1 or TRBD2 (5 bases each). Germline lookup yields CDR1 DFQATT and CDR2 SNEGSKA (reference sequence). V was clipped by 5 bases and J by 6 bases, with 20 bases between them. This CDR3 has 15 amino acids. The CDR3 region has the DNA TGCAGTGCTGGGGGTGCGTATCGGTGGACCAATGAGCAGTTCTTC. Translation gives CSAGGAYRWTNEQFF.

V usage is TRBV5-1 and J usage is TRBJ1-6, with 8 positions matching TRBD1. Losses at the gene ends were 4 bases for V and 10 bases for J; bases not matched to a gene: 7. Germline V CDR1 and CDR2: SGHRS, YFSETQ. The CDR3 is made up of 14 amino acids. The CDR3 DNA follows: TGCGCCAGCAGCGGAGGACAGGGCGAATCACCCCTCCACTTT. Translation gives CASSGGQGESPLHF.

This clonotype occurred a few times. The chain employs TRBV11-2 and TRBJ2-1, with TRBD2 identical over 14 bases. The V segment lost 5 bases and the J segment 1 base; nucleotides outside the gene matches: 13. The CDR3 spans 20 residues. Germline values: CDR1 SGHAT, CDR2 FQNNGV. DNA of the CDR3: TGTGCCAGCAGCCAGTCCCGGGGGACTAGCGGGAGTCGGTCCTACAATGAGCAGTTCTTC. This codes for CASSQSRGTSGSRSYNEQFF.

The V and J genes are TRBV7-2 and TRBJ2-7; weak D call: TRBD2 (5 bases). This CDR3 has 13 residues. Germline assignment: CDR1 SGHTA and CDR2 FQGNSA. V gave up 6 bases and J gave up 2 bases, with 11 bases separating them. The CDR3 is CASRLDGTYEQYF. CDR3 DNA: TGTGCCAGCAGGCTTGACGGGACCTACGAGCAGTACTTC.

A few counts support this clonotype. The rearrangement links TRBV7-2 to TRBJ2-7, with 7 nucleotides matching TRBD2. V dropped 4 bases and J dropped 7; count of bases not matched to a gene: 7. From germline, CDR1 is SGHTA and CDR2 FQGNSA. The CDR3 is 13 amino acids. The CDR3 DNA is TGTGCCAGCAGCTCCCTACCGGGGGGAGAGCAGTACTTC. Translated, it gives CASSSLPGGEQYF.

This chain connects TRBV29-1 to TRBJ2-3, with 7 bases lining up with TRBD2. The V gene's germline CDR1 is SQVTM and CDR2 ANQGSEA. This CDR3 is built from 14 residues. The ends lost 4 bases at V and 2 bases at J; junction bases unmatched: 6. The DNA for the CDR3 is TGCAGCGTTGGGGTCCTAGCGGCCACAGATACGCAGTATTTT. Translated: CSVGVLAATDTQYF.

The chain joins TRBV6-4 to TRBJ1-5; 9 bases map to TRBD1. Trimming removed 6 bases from V and 4 bases from J; junction bases left unmatched: 7. The CDR3 has 15 amino acids. Germline V lookup: CDR1 MRHNA, CDR2 SNTAGT. The CDR3 region is CASSPGQGMNQPQHF. The CDR3 DNA sequence: TGTGCCAGCAGCCCCGGACAGGGGATGAATCAGCCCCAGCATTTT.

This clonotype has only a few counts. The genes are TRBV10-2 and TRBJ2-2; 8 bases fit TRBD2. V trimming: 9 bases; J trimming: 8 bases; junction bases outside the gene matches: 8. The CDR3 loop spans 13 amino acids. Germline lookup yields CDR1 WSHSY and CDR2 SAAADI. CDR3 in amino acids: CASEPSGSGELFF. The CDR3, as DNA: TGCGCCAGTGAGCCGAGCGGGAGTGGGGAGCTGTTTTTT.

The chain uses TRBV7-8 and TRBJ2-7; either TRBD1 or TRBD2 may fit D (5 bases each). CDR1 SGHVS and CDR2 FQNEAQ come from the germline V gene. Trimming removed 4 bases from V and 1 base from J, with 11 bases in between. This CDR3 is 14 amino acids long. CDR3: CASSSYGASYEQYF. DNA of the CDR3: TGTGCCAGCAGCTCTTACGGGGCATCCTACGAGCAGTACTTC.

This clonotype was picked up a small number of times. This chain joins TRBV12-3 or TRBV12-4 and TRBJ1-3, with D uncertain. V lost 3 bases and J lost 4, with 10 bases in between. The CDR3 extends over 14 amino acids. The CDR3 region is CASSFSEGGNTIYF. The CDR3 DNA sequence: TGTGCCAGCAGTTTTTCAGAAGGAGGAAACACCATATATTTT.

The rearrangement links TRBV20-1 to TRBJ2-3, with 9 bases matching TRBD2. After removal of 5 bases from V and 4 bases from J, the junction contained 10 bases not matched to a gene. The CDR3 runs to 15 residues. Germline-derived CDR1 and CDR2 are DFQATT and SNEGSKA (reference sequence). CDR3 DNA: TGCAGTGCTTCGAGGGGGACTAGCCCACCAGATACGCAGTATTTT. It is translated as CSASRGTSPPDTQYF.

The CDR3 region has the DNA TGCAGCGTTCTAGACCCCGGGACTCGGCGTAAAGCTTTCTTT. This encodes CSVLDPGTRRKAFF. The rearrangement joins TRBV29-1 to TRBJ1-1; D is perhaps TRBD1 (5 bases). The CDR3 has 14 amino acids. Germline V gene lookup returns CDR1 SQVTM and CDR2 ANQGSEA. The V end was cut by 5 bases, the J end by 9 bases, with 22 bases between.

This clonotype was detected a few times. The chain uses TRBV21-1 and TRBJ2-7; the D segment call TRBD2 is taken from the table without a DNA check. TRBV21-1 is a known pseudogene. This CDR3 comprises 18 residues. The CDR3 sequence is CASSIRRGRWADSYEQYF. The CDR3 nucleotides are TGTGCCAGCAGCATACGTCGAGGGCGGTGGGCGGACTCCTACGAGCAGTACTTC.

This clonotype has more than one count but fewer than ten. The chain carries TRBV5-1 and TRBJ2-1, with a weak D call TRBD2 (8 bases). The V gene's germline CDR1 is SGHRS and CDR2 YFSETQ. The V end was cut by 4 bases, the J end by 14 bases, with 16 bases between. CDR3 size: 12 residues. The CDR3 nucleotides are TGCGCCAGCAGCCCGGGAGGGCAGGGGGAGTTCTTC. It specifies CASSPGGQGEFF.

This clonotype was picked up a small number of times. The V and J genes are TRBV7-9 and TRBJ1-1; D is undetermined. Germline assignment: CDR1 SEHNR and CDR2 FQNEAQ (reference sequence). V lost 8 bases to trimming and J lost 4 bases, with 14 bases between them. The CDR3 contains 13 residues. The CDR3 loop reads CASVAVSSTEAFF. CDR3 nucleotide sequence: TGTGCCAGCGTCGCAGTAAGCAGCACTGAAGCTTTCTTT.

V is TRBV6-1 and J is TRBJ2-3; D not resolved. With 6 bases removed from V and 1 base from J, the gap between germline ends came to 14 bases. The CDR3 sequence is 15 residues long. Germline lookup yields CDR1 MNHNS and CDR2 SASEGT. CDR3 nucleotide sequence: TGTGCCAGCAGACGACTCAACAGAGGCACAGATACGCAGTATTTT. Its translation: CASRRLNRGTDTQYF.

This clonotype was picked up a small number of times. This sequence joins TRBV7-7 and TRBJ1-1; D perhaps matches TRBD1 (6 bases). The germline V gene has CDR1 SSHAT and CDR2 FNYEAQ (reference sequence). Trimming took 5 bases from V and 7 from J, leaving 14 bases between them. The CDR3 is 13 amino acids. The CDR3 DNA sequence: TGTGCCAGCAGCCGATTGACAGGACATGAAGCTTTCTTT. This translates into CASSRLTGHEAFF. Full variable domain (outside the CDR3, taken from reference TRBV7-7 and TRBJ1-1): GAGVSQSPRYKVTKRGQDVTLRCDPISSHATLYWYQQALGQGPEFLTYFNYEAQPDKSGLPSDRFSAERPEGSISTLTIQRTEQRDSAMYRCASSRLTGHEAFFGQGTRLTVV.

In this sample, this clonotype turned up a few times. The J gene is TRBJ1-6, the V gene TRBV7-9; TRBD1 matches at 8 bases. With V trimmed by 5 bases and J by 9 bases, 6 bases remained unmatched. The germline CDR1 and CDR2 sequences are SEHNR and FQNEAQ (reference sequence). This CDR3 is built from 14 residues. The CDR3 bases are TGTGCCAGCAGCGCGACAGGGGTTGGTTCACCCCTCCACTTT. The encoded protein is CASSATGVGSPLHF.